Listed below are T cell receptor beta chains from one sample, sequenced in a study of shared clonotypes between healthy human individuals. Generated by immunoSEQ multiplex PCR, the TCRdb table keeps only in-frame clones and is missing some. The sample has 1,500,000 or so clones; roughly 96% are singletons. Material: naive CD4+ T cells sorted from blood. These receptors came from a young man in good health. Each CDR3 is given with its conserved first and last residue. The D gene is left open where the match is weak. Size is stated for part of the rows, as once, few or many counts, or as a class when the clone is expanded.

clone_size	j_call	d_call	v_call	cdr3_aa	cdr3_nt
NA	TRBJ2-7	NA	TRBV14	CASSQEYIRYF	TGTGCCAGCAGCCAAGAATACATACGGTACTTC
NA	TRBJ2-3	NA	TRBV27	CASSLWLATDTQYF	TGTGCCAGCAGTTTATGGCTAGCTACAGATACGCAGTATTTT
NA	TRBJ2-3	TRBD1	TRBV18	CASSPRRGQGTDTQYF	TGTGCCAGCTCACCCCGCAGGGGACAGGGCACAGATACGCAGTATTTT
NA	TRBJ2-6	NA	TRBV10-3	CATQDRDSGANVLTF	TGTGCCACCCAAGACCGGGACTCTGGGGCCAACGTCCTGACTTTC
NA	TRBJ1-1	NA	TRBV9	CASSVGSNTEAFF	TGTGCCAGCAGCGTAGGCAGTAACACTGAAGCTTTCTTT
NA	TRBJ2-1	NA	TRBV5-1	CASSHIAQSSYNEQFF	TGCGCCAGCAGCCATATAGCGCAGAGCTCCTACAATGAGCAGTTCTTC
NA	TRBJ2-7	NA	TRBV25-1	CASSEAPGPNYEQYF	TGTGCCAGCAGTGAAGCCCCGGGGCCTAACTACGAGCAGTACTTC
NA	TRBJ1-3	TRBD1	TRBV5-1	CASSLGQGPTTGGNTIYF	TGCGCCAGCAGCTTAGGACAGGGGCCCACCACTGGTGGAAACACCATATATTTT
NA	TRBJ2-4	NA	TRBV6-1	CASMVSGNIQYF	TGTGCCAGTATGGTCTCCGGGAACATTCAGTACTTC
NA	TRBJ2-1	NA	TRBV5-1	CASSLGVGLGYNEQFF	TGCGCCAGCAGCTTGGGGGTTGGGCTGGGATACAATGAGCAGTTCTTC
NA	TRBJ2-1	NA	TRBV11-3	CASSRGGYNEQFF	TGTGCCAGCTCTAGAGGCGGGTACAATGAGCAGTTCTTC
NA	TRBJ1-2	NA	TRBV5-1	CASSLAKGSGYTF	TGCGCCAGCAGCTTGGCAAAGGGAAGCGGCTACACCTTC
NA	TRBJ2-3	TRBD2	TRBV30	CAWNLAGVFLNTQYF	TGTGCCTGGAACCTAGCGGGAGTTTTCCTGAATACGCAGTATTTT
NA	TRBJ1-2	TRBD1	TRBV7-6	CASSLGQGDGYTF	TGTGCCAGCAGCCTGGGACAGGGAGATGGCTACACCTTC
once	TRBJ2-7	TRBD2	TRBV18	CASSPAGTSGIYEQYF	TGTGCCAGCTCCCCGGCAGGGACTAGCGGGATCTACGAGCAGTACTTC
NA	TRBJ1-5	NA	TRBV7-2	CASSWTDSNQPQHF	TGTGCCAGCAGCTGGACTGATAGCAATCAGCCCCAGCATTTT
NA	TRBJ2-3	NA	TRBV29-1	CSVEEFRASTDTQYF	TGCAGCGTGGAGGAATTTAGGGCTAGCACAGATACGCAGTATTTT
NA	TRBJ1-5	TRBD1	TRBV28	CASASGGGGYQPQHF	TGTGCCAGCGCCTCGGGAGGGGGCGGGTATCAGCCCCAGCATTTT
NA	TRBJ2-1	TRBD1	TRBV5-4	CASSRDRGSYNEQFF	TGTGCCAGCAGCCGGGACAGGGGATCCTACAATGAGCAGTTCTTC
NA	TRBJ2-7	NA	TRBV7-2	CASSLQGYEQYF	TGTGCCAGCAGCCTTCAGGGCTATGAGCAGTACTTC
NA	TRBJ2-3	NA	TRBV18	CASSPTVRTDTQYF	TGTGCCAGCTCGCCTACCGTGAGGACAGATACGCAGTATTTT
NA	TRBJ2-7	TRBD1	TRBV5-4	CASSTGTGGIEQYF	TGTGCCAGCAGCACCGGGACAGGGGGCATCGAGCAGTACTTC
NA	TRBJ1-2	NA	TRBV29-1	CSVATAFYGYTF	TGCAGCGTGGCGACAGCCTTCTATGGCTACACCTTC
few	TRBJ2-2	NA	TRBV28	CASSLQDLDTGELFF	TGTGCCAGCAGTTTACAGGACCTAGACACCGGGGAGCTGTTTTTT
NA	TRBJ2-1	NA	TRBV12-5	CASGLVQGYGHNEQFF	TGTGCTAGTGGTTTGGTACAGGGATATGGTCACAATGAGCAGTTCTTC
NA	TRBJ2-3	TRBD2	TRBV9	CASSVARYPSGTTDTQYF	TGTGCCAGCAGCGTAGCGCGGTACCCTAGCGGGACGACAGATACGCAGTATTTT
NA	TRBJ2-7	TRBD2	TRBV18	CASSPNLGTSGTGEQYF	TGTGCCAGCTCTCCTAACCTAGGAACTAGCGGGACGGGTGAGCAGTACTTC
once	TRBJ2-1	NA	TRBV11-2	CASSLVVDTLYEQFF	TGTGCCAGCAGCTTAGTAGTGGATACCCTCTATGAGCAGTTCTTC
NA	TRBJ2-3	NA	TRBV6-6	CASSYSGGIADTQYF	TGTGCCAGCAGTTACTCGGGCGGGATTGCAGATACGCAGTATTTT
NA	TRBJ2-7	NA	TRBV5-1	CASSPTFGNEQYF	TGCGCCAGCAGCCCGACATTCGGGAACGAGCAGTACTTC
NA	TRBJ2-1	NA	TRBV19	CASSNSFAYNEQFF	TGTGCCAGTAGTAATAGCTTTGCCTACAATGAGCAGTTCTTC
NA	TRBJ2-5	NA	TRBV28	CASSTASSQETQYF	TGTGCCAGCAGTACCGCGTCGAGTCAAGAGACCCAGTACTTC
NA	TRBJ2-7	TRBD1	TRBV15	CATSREGTGSYEQYF	TGTGCCACCAGCAGAGAGGGGACAGGGTCCTACGAGCAGTACTTC
NA	TRBJ2-1	TRBD2	TRBV15	CATSRGDGSGSGSYNEQFF	TGTGCCACCAGCAGAGGTGATGGAAGCGGGAGCGGCTCCTACAATGAGCAGTTCTTC
NA	TRBJ2-7	TRBD1	TRBV28	CASSLRGPGSYEQYF	TGTGCCAGCAGTTTAAGGGGGCCGGGCTCCTACGAGCAGTACTTC
few	TRBJ2-7	NA	TRBV20-1	CSARVGHF	TGCAGTGCTAGAGTAGGCCATTTC
NA	TRBJ2-3	NA	TRBV20-1	CSATASDTQYF	TGCAGTGCAACTGCTTCAGATACGCAGTATTTT
NA	TRBJ2-7	TRBD1	TRBV5-1	CPSETRDRVLYEQYF	TGCCCCAGTGAGACCCGGGACAGGGTCTTATACGAGCAGTACTTC
NA	TRBJ2-7	NA	TRBV6-1	CASSASSIPYEQYF	TGTGCCAGCAGTGCTTCCTCAATCCCCTACGAGCAGTACTTC
NA	TRBJ2-5	NA	TRBV28	CASSLWEETSQETQYF	TGTGCCAGCAGTTTATGGGAAGAGACTAGCCAAGAGACCCAGTACTTC
NA	TRBJ2-7	TRBD2	TRBV18	CASSPGLASYEQYF	TGTGCCAGCTCGCCGGGACTAGCAAGCTACGAGCAGTACTTC
NA	TRBJ1-2	TRBD1	TRBV5-1	CASSSGDSFYGYTF	TGCGCCAGCAGCAGCGGGGACAGCTTCTATGGCTACACCTTC
NA	TRBJ1-3	NA	TRBV28	CASRLLSGAGNTIYF	TGTGCCAGCAGACTACTGAGCGGTGCTGGAAACACCATATATTTT
NA	TRBJ2-6	NA	TRBV2	CASSDGFSGANVLTF	TGTGCCAGCAGTGACGGCTTCTCTGGGGCCAACGTCCTGACTTTC
NA	TRBJ1-3	NA	TRBV5-4	CASSLRPRGNTIYF	TGTGCCAGCAGCTTGAGACCTAGGGGAAACACCATATATTTT
NA	TRBJ2-2	NA	TRBV4-3	CASSQVARTGELFF	TGCGCCAGCAGCCAAGTCGCCCGGACCGGGGAGCTGTTTTTT
NA	TRBJ2-1	NA	TRBV11-3	CASSLGRELYNEQFF	TGTGCCAGCAGCTTAGGTCGGGAGTTGTACAATGAGCAGTTCTTC
NA	TRBJ1-4	NA	TRBV18	CASSPTGPTSSDQLFF	TGTGCCAGCTCACCTACGGGGCCGACGAGCTCCGATCAACTGTTTTTT
NA	TRBJ2-2	TRBD2	TRBV4-1	CASSPLGREVTGELFF	TGCGCCAGCAGCCCCCTAGGGCGGGAGGTCACCGGGGAGCTGTTTTTT
NA	TRBJ2-5	TRBD2	TRBV9	CASSVRLAGGEFVQETQYF	TGTGCCAGCAGCGTCCGACTAGCGGGAGGGGAGTTTGTCCAAGAGACCCAGTACTTC